Sequencing of this T cell receptor (beta chain) was carried out in a study of T-cell reconstitution after alpha-beta-depleted transplantation in children. A TCRbeta library incorporating unique molecular identifiers was prepared. TCRdb called the PCR reads again in MiXCR, with one record for every CDR3 protein. The data show 200,000 to 250,000 distinct CDR3 sequences, with 11% seen just once and 28% held by the top ten. Concerning this clonotype: Its antigen is still unknown. Compared with germline, one end of the junction differs, possibly owing to a read error.

Looked up from germline, CDR1 is KGHDR and CDR2 is SFDVKD. The CDR3 is made up of 13 amino acids. General study results and limits: A year had passed since transplant, and T-cell counts and diversity by then came mostly from newly produced T cells. Alpha-beta T cells present about two months after transplant were reported to originate from several hundred expanded graft clones.

The V and J genes are TRBV24-1 and TRBJ2-7; 11 bases line up with TRBD1. Sequences were derived from PBMCs, sampled before TCRalphabeta/CD19-depleted stem cell transplant. This clonotype was sampled from a child younger than two with acute myeloid leukemia, due to receive a stem cell transplant. This CDR3 reads CTTGTGGSYEQYF. The CDR3 coding sequence is TGTACCACGGGGACAGGGGGCTCCTACGAGCAGTACTTC.